These T cell receptor beta chains were read from a single sample in a study of vaccination and CD4 T cells after COVID-19. The antigens these receptors bind are not known. One entry per CDR3 protein results from TCRdb running MiXCR on the PCR reads. This repertoire shows 19,000 or so distinct CDR3 sequences, more than 70% found once; its top ten account for about 17%. The source was CD4+ T cells from blood, cultured in vitro, collected after SARS-CoV-2 vaccination. The receptor set was obtained from a human donor who received a COVID-19 vaccine. CDR3s include the opening cysteine and the closing phenylalanine or tryptophan. The order of the fields is D gene, CDR3 length, J gene, clone size, V gene, CDR3 DNA, CDR3 protein. D genes are given only for firm matches. Not all rows give a size; the values are once, few, many and, for expanded clones, a class.

D gene: TRBD1; CDR3 length: 14; J gene: TRBJ2-5; clone size: NA; V gene: TRBV12-3/TRBV12-4; CDR3 DNA: TGTGCCAGCCGTAGGACAGGGGGCGACGAGACCCAGTACTTC; CDR3 protein: CASRRTGGDETQYF
D gene: TRBD1; CDR3 length: 14; J gene: TRBJ1-2; clone size: NA; V gene: TRBV27; CDR3 DNA: TGTGCCAGCAGCCCGGGGGACAGGGCCTATGGCTACACCTTC; CDR3 protein: CASSPGDRAYGYTF
D gene: TRBD2; CDR3 length: 13; J gene: TRBJ2-3; clone size: once; V gene: TRBV2; CDR3 DNA: TGTGCCACCGGACTAGCGGGGGCAGATACGCAGTATTTT; CDR3 protein: CATGLAGADTQYF
D gene: NA; CDR3 length: 13; J gene: TRBJ1-2; clone size: NA; V gene: TRBV10-3; CDR3 DNA: TGTGCCATCAGTGAGTGGCAGGGCCTCGGCTACACCTTC; CDR3 protein: CAISEWQGLGYTF
D gene: NA; CDR3 length: 13; J gene: TRBJ1-1; clone size: NA; V gene: TRBV25-1; CDR3 DNA: TGTGCCAGCAGTGAAGTAGGGGTCACTGAAGCTTTCTTT; CDR3 protein: CASSEVGVTEAFF
D gene: TRBD2; CDR3 length: 14; J gene: TRBJ2-2; clone size: NA; V gene: TRBV20-1; CDR3 DNA: TGCAGTGCTTTAGCGGGGGCGAACACCGGGGAGCTGTTTTTT; CDR3 protein: CSALAGANTGELFF
D gene: NA; CDR3 length: 18; J gene: TRBJ1-1; clone size: once; V gene: TRBV21-1; CDR3 DNA: TGTGCCAGCAGCTTTGGGCATCACGGGGATTTTGTCGAGTCTGAAGCTTTCTTT; CDR3 protein: CASSFGHHGDFVESEAFF
D gene: NA; CDR3 length: 17; J gene: TRBJ2-3; clone size: NA; V gene: TRBV19; CDR3 DNA: TGTGCCAGTAGTATAGTGGGGGCGGGGCCTTACACAGATACGCAGTATTTT; CDR3 protein: CASSIVGAGPYTDTQYF
D gene: TRBD2; CDR3 length: 15; J gene: TRBJ2-5; clone size: NA; V gene: TRBV6-1; CDR3 DNA: TGTGCCAGCAGCCCCCGACTAGCGGGGGGAGAGACCCAGTACTTC; CDR3 protein: CASSPRLAGGETQYF
D gene: TRBD1; CDR3 length: 15; J gene: TRBJ1-5; clone size: NA; V gene: TRBV6-5; CDR3 DNA: TGTGCCAGCAGTTATGGGACAGGGGAAGGTCAGCCCCAGCATTTT; CDR3 protein: CASSYGTGEGQPQHF
D gene: NA; CDR3 length: 13; J gene: TRBJ1-2; clone size: NA; V gene: TRBV5-4; CDR3 DNA: TGTGCCAGCAGCTTTGCAGGGGCCCATGGCTACACCTTC; CDR3 protein: CASSFAGAHGYTF
D gene: TRBD1; CDR3 length: 15; J gene: TRBJ1-5; clone size: once; V gene: TRBV18; CDR3 DNA: TGTGCCAGCTCACCATGGGACAGACCCAATCAGCCCCAGCATTTT; CDR3 protein: CASSPWDRPNQPQHF
D gene: NA; CDR3 length: 17; J gene: TRBJ2-7; clone size: NA; V gene: TRBV2; CDR3 DNA: TGTGCCAGCAGTGAAGCTAGGGGACGCGGGGCGGCCTACGAGCAGTACTTC; CDR3 protein: CASSEARGRGAAYEQYF
D gene: TRBD1; CDR3 length: 20; J gene: TRBJ1-3; clone size: medium-sized; V gene: TRBV7-9; CDR3 DNA: TGTGCCAGCAGCCCGTTACCGGGACAGGGCTCCCCCGGGCTTGGAAACACCATATATTTT; CDR3 protein: CASSPLPGQGSPGLGNTIYF
D gene: NA; CDR3 length: 13; J gene: TRBJ1-1; clone size: few; V gene: TRBV20-1; CDR3 DNA: TGCAGTGCTAGGGCGGGGGGGAGGTCTGAAGCTTTCTTT; CDR3 protein: CSARAGGRSEAFF
D gene: NA; CDR3 length: 11; J gene: TRBJ1-2; clone size: NA; V gene: TRBV25-1; CDR3 DNA: TGTGCCAGCAGGACTGATGGTGGCTACACCTTC; CDR3 protein: CASRTDGGYTF
D gene: TRBD1; CDR3 length: 14; J gene: TRBJ1-2; clone size: NA; V gene: TRBV20-1; CDR3 DNA: TGCAGTGCTAGAGATCCGGACAGGAACTATGGCTACACCTTC; CDR3 protein: CSARDPDRNYGYTF
D gene: NA; CDR3 length: 13; J gene: TRBJ2-5; clone size: NA; V gene: TRBV30; CDR3 DNA: TGTGCCTGGAGTGTTCTGCGGCAAGAGACCCAGTACTTC; CDR3 protein: CAWSVLRQETQYF
D gene: TRBD2; CDR3 length: 18; J gene: TRBJ2-3; clone size: NA; V gene: TRBV7-2; CDR3 DNA: TGTGCCAGCAGCTTAAACCCCGGGGGGGGGGGCTTCACAGATACGCAGTATTTT; CDR3 protein: CASSLNPGGGGFTDTQYF
D gene: TRBD1; CDR3 length: 14; J gene: TRBJ1-1; clone size: NA; V gene: TRBV11-2; CDR3 DNA: TGTGCCAGCAGCTCCCGACAGGGTTTTACTGAAGCTTTCTTT; CDR3 protein: CASSSRQGFTEAFF
D gene: TRBD1; CDR3 length: 16; J gene: TRBJ1-2; clone size: NA; V gene: TRBV4-2; CDR3 DNA: TGTGCCAGCAGCCCGAATGCCCTCCGGACAGGGGATTCAGCCACCTTC; CDR3 protein: CASSPNALRTGDSATF
D gene: NA; CDR3 length: 17; J gene: TRBJ1-5; clone size: NA; V gene: TRBV6-1; CDR3 DNA: TGTGCCAGCAGTGACCCCCGGACAGCTTTTAGCAATCAGCCCCAGCATTTT; CDR3 protein: CASSDPRTAFSNQPQHF
D gene: NA; CDR3 length: 13; J gene: TRBJ2-3; clone size: NA; V gene: TRBV19; CDR3 DNA: TGTGCCAGTAGGGAGACGAGAACAGATACGCAGTATTTT; CDR3 protein: CASRETRTDTQYF
D gene: NA; CDR3 length: 10; J gene: TRBJ1-2; clone size: few; V gene: TRBV19; CDR3 DNA: TGTGCCAGCGGGACCTATGGCTACACCTTC; CDR3 protein: CASGTYGYTF
D gene: NA; CDR3 length: 12; J gene: TRBJ1-5; clone size: few; V gene: TRBV12-3/TRBV12-4; CDR3 DNA: TGTGCCAGCAGCCGAATCAATCAGCCCCAGCATTTT; CDR3 protein: CASSRINQPQHF
D gene: NA; CDR3 length: 14; J gene: TRBJ1-6; clone size: NA; V gene: TRBV20-1; CDR3 DNA: TGCAGTGCTAGAGATATGGGGGACCATTCACCCCTCCACTTT; CDR3 protein: CSARDMGDHSPLHF
D gene: NA; CDR3 length: 15; J gene: TRBJ2-2; clone size: once; V gene: TRBV24-1; CDR3 DNA: TGTGCCACCAGTGTCGGGGGTAGGAACACCGGGGAGCTGTTTTTT; CDR3 protein: CATSVGGRNTGELFF
D gene: NA; CDR3 length: 15; J gene: TRBJ1-5; clone size: few; V gene: TRBV20-1; CDR3 DNA: TGCAGTGCTAGAGGCGTCACCCAGGAAAGTCAGCCCCAGCATTTT; CDR3 protein: CSARGVTQESQPQHF